This entry concerns a single T cell receptor (beta chain). Methods used by the authors: Amplification of reference gene primers provided the estimated nucleated cell counts. Here immunoSEQ multiplex PCR was the method, and the copy in TCRdb shows in-frame clones only, minus some. V and J calls and clone size are given by that table; D and trimming were obtained from the DNA. The sample carries approximately 200,000 clones, 88% recorded once. This specimen comes from a study of blood T cell repertoires in COVID-19. Study context: The samples span acute and convalescent COVID-19 from the United States, Italy and Spain. T cells, B-cell-depleted T cells, or PBMCs provided the cDNA or gDNA that served as material.

The CDR3 runs 15 residues. Trimming shortened V by 5 bases and J by 6 bases, and 19 bases separated the two germline ends. Looked up from germline, CDR1 is MDHEN and CDR2 is SYDVKM. Input material: peripheral blood. This chain connects TRBV28 to TRBJ2-5; tentative D call: TRBD2 (5 bases). The sequence was collected from a woman aged 25 to 45 with acute or convalescent COVID-19. This CDR3 reads CASSPPLGSGKTQYF. The CDR3 DNA sequence: TGTGCCAGCAGTCCTCCTCTTGGGAGCGGTAAGACCCAGTACTTC. The variable domain in full, with the rest retrieved from reference TRBV28 and TRBJ2-5, is DVKVTQSSRYLVKRTGEKVFLECVQDMDHENMFWYRQDPGLGLRLIYFSYDVKMKEKGDIPEGYSVSREKKERFSLILESASTNQTSMYLCASSPPLGSGKTQYFGPGTRLLVL.